Following are 13 T cell receptor beta chains from one sample sequenced in a study of shared clonotypes between healthy human individuals. Clones were sequenced by immunoSEQ multiplex PCR, and TCRdb holds only the in-frame ones, with some missing. The table records fewer than 1.6 million clones, approximately 98.5% of them present only once. The sample was naive CD4+ T cells sorted from blood. As to subset: CD45RA+ positively selected. Receptors originate from a man aged 25-45 years in good health.

V is TRBV14 and J is TRBJ2-4; D unresolved. Looked up from germline, CDR1 is SGHDN and CDR2 is FVKESK. CDR3 length: 12 amino acids. Trimming cost V 4 bases and J 7 bases, with 8 bases left between them. The CDR3 bases are TGTGCCAGCAGCCCGACTCCGAACATTCAGTACTTC. Translated: CASSPTPNIQYF.

The chain joins TRBV7-2 to TRBJ2-1; 9 bases fit TRBD2. Germline V gives CDR1 SGHTA, CDR2 FQGNSA. The CDR3 is made up of 14 amino acids. J was trimmed by 9 bases and V by 7 bases; bases with no gene match: 10. Here the CDR3 reads CASNRAGGFGEQFF. CDR3 sequence (DNA): TGTGCCAGCAACCGAGCGGGGGGATTTGGTGAGCAGTTCTTC.

The V gene is TRBV19, the J gene TRBJ2-7; D remains ambiguous. V lost 5 bases and J 0 bases, leaving 14 bases between the germline ends. Germline V gene sequence: CDR1 LNHDA, CDR2 SQIVND (reference sequence). The length of the CDR3 is 15 residues. This CDR3 reads CASSLRHTPSYEQYF. The CDR3 coding sequence is TGTGCCAGTAGTCTACGACATACCCCCTCCTACGAGCAGTACTTC.

About this clone itself: The sample has other DNA sequences that encode this CDR3 too. The V gene is TRBV7-2, the J gene TRBJ2-3, with 7 positions matching TRBD1. The junction had 7 bases not matched to a gene; V was cut back by 5 bases and J by 5 bases. The CDR3 has 14 residues. Per the germline V gene, CDR1 is SGHTA and CDR2 is FQGNSA. The CDR3 here is CASSPDRAGDTQYF. In DNA, the CDR3 is TGTGCCAGCAGCCCTGACAGGGCGGGAGATACGCAGTATTTT.

This sequence joins TRBV2 and TRBJ2-5; possibly TRBD2 for D (5 bases). V was cut by 7 bases and J by 5 bases, with 23 bases left in between. Germline V CDR1 and CDR2: SNHLY, FYNNEI. The CDR3 length is 16 residues. Here the CDR3 reads CASIEGGLGFEETQYF. The DNA for the CDR3 is TGTGCCAGCATCGAAGGAGGTTTAGGGTTTGAGGAGACCCAGTACTTC.

This chain uses TRBV6-1 with TRBJ2-7; 11 nucleotides align to TRBD2. With V trimmed by 10 bases and J by 4 bases, 6 bases remained unmatched. CDR3 length: 13 amino acids. Germline values: CDR1 MNHNS, CDR2 SASEGT. DNA of the CDR3: TGTGCCACCAGACTAGCGGGACGTTACGAGCAGTACTTC. It codes for CATRLAGRYEQYF.

The CDR3 protein is CASSFSSLGNTIYF. The CDR3 nucleotides read TGTGCCAGCAGTTTTTCGTCGCTCGGAAACACCATATATTTT. V gene TRBV28 combines with J gene TRBJ1-3, with D hard to call. Deletions cut 3 bases from V and 4 bases from J, with 10 bases between. The V gene's germline CDR1 is MDHEN and CDR2 SYDVKM. The CDR3 is made up of 14 amino acids.

This sequence joins TRBV5-1 and TRBJ2-5; the D is unclear. The V and J ends lost 5 bases and 2 bases respectively, with 10 bases between them. The CDR3 runs 13 residues. The germline V gene has CDR1 SGHRS and CDR2 YFSETQ. CDR3 loop: CASSYQFQETQYF. Here the CDR3 DNA reads TGCGCCAGCAGTTACCAGTTTCAAGAGACCCAGTACTTC.

The chain couples TRBV5-1 to TRBJ2-3, with D possibly being TRBD1 (5 bases). V gave up 0 bases and J gave up 5 bases, with 10 bases separating them. The germline V gene encodes CDR1 SGHRS and CDR2 YFSETQ. The CDR3 consists of 14 residues. The CDR3 bases are TGCGCCAGCAGCTTGGTAGGGGTTGGAGATACGCAGTATTTT. This gives the protein CASSLVGVGDTQYF.

This chain uses TRBV7-3 with TRBJ2-1, with D possibly matching TRBD1 (5 bases). V was cut by 0 bases and J by 3 bases, with 9 bases left in between. The CDR3 loop spans 15 amino acids. In germline, CDR1 is SGHTA, CDR2 FQGTGA. The CDR3 here is CASSLTGPNYNEQFF. The CDR3 DNA reads as TGTGCCAGCAGCTTAACGGGGCCAAACTACAATGAGCAGTTCTTC.

The chain uses TRBV28 and TRBJ2-3, with 8 bases fitting TRBD2. The CDR3 spans 15 residues. Trimming removed 1 base from V and 1 base from J; junction bases left unmatched: 1. Germline V lookup: CDR1 MDHEN, CDR2 SYDVKM. The CDR3 sequence is CASSLLAGRTDTQYF. The CDR3 DNA is TGTGCCAGCAGTTTATTAGCGGGACGCACAGATACGCAGTATTTT.

The rearrangement joins TRBV5-1 to TRBJ2-7; D unresolved. This CDR3 has 16 amino acids. CDR1 is SGHRS, CDR2 YFSETQ, per germline. The V gene lost 0 bases and the J gene lost 4 bases, with 17 bases spanning the gap. The CDR3, as DNA: TGCGCCAGCAGCTTGGTTCCCCTATCGTCCCTATACGAGCAGTACTTC. Translating gives CASSLVPLSSLYEQYF.

This chain uses TRBV30 with TRBJ2-7; no clear D. CDR1 GTSNPN and CDR2 SVGIG come from the germline V gene (reference sequence). The CDR3 is 13 amino acids. The V and J ends lost 1 base and 3 bases respectively, with 10 bases between them. CDR3 in amino acids: CAWSEGPYYEQYF. The CDR3 coding sequence is TGTGCCTGGAGTGAGGGCCCTTACTACGAGCAGTACTTC. The full variable domain, rest sourced from reference TRBV30 and TRBJ2-7, is SQTIHQWPATLVQPVGSPLSLECTVEGTSNPNLYWYRQAAGRGLQLLFYSVGIGQISSEVPQNLSASRPQDRQFILSSKKLLLSDSGFYLCAWSEGPYYEQYFGPGTRLTVT.